Following are 2 T cell receptor beta chains from one sample sequenced in a study of cytomegalovirus exposure and HLA in healthy donors. With 60 Vbeta and 13 Jbeta primers, the PCR was carried out. Sequencing used immunoSEQ multiplex PCR; TCRdb keeps in-frame clones, though not all of them. The sample contains 150,000 to 200,000 clones, roughly three quarters of which appear only once. The sample was PBMCs. These receptor sequences come from a woman aged 45-59 years in good health and CMV-seropositive.

The chain combines TRBV5-6 with TRBJ2-7; tentatively, D is TRBD1 (6 bases). Judging by the DNA end, TRBJ2-1 fits better; the J call may be wrong. CDR1 SGHDT and CDR2 YYEEEE come from the germline V gene. This CDR3 comprises 13 residues. Written as DNA, the CDR3 is TGTGCCAGCACCTATACAGGGTACAATGAGCAGTTCTTC. Translation: CASTYTGYNEQFF.

This chain links TRBV27 with TRBJ1-1; D ambiguous. Trimming stripped 4 bases from V and 7 bases from J, with 10 bases between. The CDR3 length is 12 residues. Germline CDR1 is MNHEY and CDR2 is SMNVEV (reference sequence). CDR3 in amino acids: CASSSIGSEAFF. The DNA of the CDR3 is TGTGCCAGCAGTTCTATAGGGAGTGAAGCTTTCTTT.